This paragraph reports one T cell receptor beta chain. Its specificity is not known. Other nucleotide sequences in the sample specify the same CDR3. The data were obtained in a study of shared clonotypes between healthy human individuals. Overall study findings and caveats: Sampling was confined to blood; repertoires within tissues likely differ.

Deep level was the assay's run setting. Authors' processing steps: Junction-only immunoSEQ sequences carried no quality scores, so filtering differed. Clones were read by immunoSEQ multiplex PCR, and TCRdb kept only the in-frame ones, dropping some. V, J and clone size derive from that table, while D and trimming were established from the DNA sequence. This table holds a few million clones, 85% to 95% found once. Only CD45RO-negative cells positively selected for CCR7 counted as naive CD8 cells, so terminally differentiated effector memory CD45RA+ cells were excluded. Specimen: naive CD8+ T cells from PBMCs. The sequence was obtained from a man aged 18-30 years in good health. Some clones in this sample may be carry-over from other donors' samples.

The DNA for the CDR3 is TGCAGCGGACGGGACGGCTACGAGCAGTACTTC. It is translated as CSGRDGYEQYF. The J gene is TRBJ2-7, the V gene TRBV29-1; either TRBD1 or TRBD2 may supply D (5 bases each). Trimming took 7 bases from V and 3 from J, leaving 10 bases between them. The CDR3 totals 11 residues. CDR1 and CDR2 from the germline V gene are SQVTM and ANQGSEA.